The sequence of this T cell receptor (beta chain) was determined in a study of CD8 T cells in Susac syndrome (dated by TCRdb to the late 2010s). Study-wide context: Repertoire sequencing was used to test whether CD8+ T cell activation and differentiation in Susac syndrome was antigen driven. Broader findings and caveats from the paper: The study acknowledged that relatively few individuals were included in the TCR sequencing and HLA analysis.

The CDR1 and CDR2 encoded by the germline V gene are SGHTA and FQGNSA. Trimming removed 4 bases from V and 0 bases from J, leaving 16 bases between the germline ends. Inclusive of the bounding cysteine and phenylalanine, the CDR3 is 17 residues long. The kept DNA is CDR3 alone, 51 bases in frame from the first base. RNA was extracted using the RNeasy kit, and about 0.5 to 1 microgram was reverse transcribed with random hexamers. TCR beta CDR3 regions were amplified with the immunoSEQ multiplex PCR assay covering 54 Vbeta and 13 Jbeta segments. PCR amplification bias was corrected using a synthetic template baseline for primer optimization and computational correction. As for the authors' bioinformatics: Reads were annotated to V, D and J genes per IMGT and analyzed with immunoSEQ Analyzer, keeping only productive sequences. Clonality was calculated as one minus the Shannon entropy normalized by log2 of the number of productive unique sequences. For each patient and control, public and private clones were evaluated among the 100 most prevalent clones. Susac-specific clones were defined as absent from healthy and MS cohorts, about 1,100 published viral clones and other ImmuneACCESS disease sequences. The public reads were quality trimmed at Q25 with fastp and then assembled into clones with MiXCR by TCRdb, keeping productive beta chains. Entries that share a CDR3 protein sequence are merged under the most common genes and DNA. The V and J calls were determined by TCRdb, not by the authors. The sample records hundreds of thousands of distinct CDR3 sequences, 85% to 95% of which are singletons. The ten biggest clones cover around 0.082% of the sample.

With respect to this clonotype: The antigen this receptor binds is unknown. Per-base quality was not reported, and no clone a single base away is much larger than it.

High-throughput TCR beta sequencing profiled peripheral blood CD8+ and CD4+ T cells from healthy donors, Susac syndrome patients and multiple sclerosis patients. The multiple sclerosis controls were treatment-naive patients whose relapsing-remitting disease, either stable or active, fulfilled the revised McDonald criteria. CD8+ TEMRA cells were enriched by FACS, while bulk CD8+ and CD4+ T cells were purified by magnetic negative isolation. Blood was collected in EDTA tubes and processed within 24 hours, with PBMCs isolated through density gradient centrifugation. PBMCs destined for TCR sequencing were cryopreserved in liquid nitrogen and later thawed in a 37 °C water bath. The sorted or isolated CD4+, CD8+ and CD8+ TEMRA cells had a purity of 90% or higher.

The chain is assembled from TRBV7-2 and TRBJ2-1; the D gene is possibly TRBD1 or TRBD2, each agreeing over 6 bases. The sequence was collected from a human donor with multiple sclerosis. The sample comprised CD4+ T cells from PBMCs. DNA sequence: TGTGCCAGCAGCTCACGACTGGGGGGCCTCTCCTACAATGAGCAGTTCTTC. It encodes CASSSRLGGLSYNEQFF.